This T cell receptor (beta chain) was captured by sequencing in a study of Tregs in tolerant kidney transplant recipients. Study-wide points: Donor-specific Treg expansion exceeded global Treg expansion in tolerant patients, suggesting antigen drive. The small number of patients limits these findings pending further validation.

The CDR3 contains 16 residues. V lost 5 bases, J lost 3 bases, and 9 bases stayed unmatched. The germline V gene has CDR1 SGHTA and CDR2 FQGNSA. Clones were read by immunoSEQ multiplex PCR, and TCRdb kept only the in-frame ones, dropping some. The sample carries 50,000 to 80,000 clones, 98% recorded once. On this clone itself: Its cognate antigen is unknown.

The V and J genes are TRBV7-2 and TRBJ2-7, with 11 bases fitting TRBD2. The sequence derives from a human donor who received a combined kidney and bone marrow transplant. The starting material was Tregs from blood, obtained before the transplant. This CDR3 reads CASSPSLAGGLYEQYF. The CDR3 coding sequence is TGTGCCAGCAGCCCATCCCTAGCGGGAGGCCTCTACGAGCAGTACTTC.